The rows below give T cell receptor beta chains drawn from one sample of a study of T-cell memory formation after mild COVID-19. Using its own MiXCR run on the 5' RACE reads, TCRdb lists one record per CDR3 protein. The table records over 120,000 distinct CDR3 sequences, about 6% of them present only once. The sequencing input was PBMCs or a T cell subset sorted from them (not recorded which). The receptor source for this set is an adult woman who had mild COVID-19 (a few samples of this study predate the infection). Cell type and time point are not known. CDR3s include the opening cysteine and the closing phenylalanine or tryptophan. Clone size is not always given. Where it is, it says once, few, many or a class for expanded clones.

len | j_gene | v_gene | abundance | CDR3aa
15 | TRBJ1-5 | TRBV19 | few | CASSIPRRGNQPQHF
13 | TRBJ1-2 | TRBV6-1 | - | CASRETGTYGYTF
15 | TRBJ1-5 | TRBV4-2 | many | CASSQVAGGDQPQHF
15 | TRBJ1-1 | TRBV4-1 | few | CASSPHKMVNTEAFF
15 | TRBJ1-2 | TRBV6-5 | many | CASSPDGTGGFGYTF
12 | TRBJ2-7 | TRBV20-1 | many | CSATVSLHEQYF
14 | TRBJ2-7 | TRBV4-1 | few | CASSGHVGAPEQYF
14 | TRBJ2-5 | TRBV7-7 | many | CASSLAGTGETQYF
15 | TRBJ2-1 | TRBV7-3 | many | CASSFTRTGGNEQFF
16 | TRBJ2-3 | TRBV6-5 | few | CASSPLPRTHTDTQYF
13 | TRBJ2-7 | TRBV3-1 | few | CATSRSASYEQYF
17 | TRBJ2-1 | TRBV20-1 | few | CSAPRGSGQLFGNEQFF
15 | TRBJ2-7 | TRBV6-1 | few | CASSRGGQGTYEQYF
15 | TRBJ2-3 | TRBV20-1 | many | CSAPAAGGRADTQYF
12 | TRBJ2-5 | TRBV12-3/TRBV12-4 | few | CASSLLGETQYF
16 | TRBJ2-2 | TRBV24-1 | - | CATSDPGGRNTGELFF
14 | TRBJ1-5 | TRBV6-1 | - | CASSENSPNQPQHF
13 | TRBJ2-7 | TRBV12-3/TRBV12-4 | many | CASSLIQTYEQYF
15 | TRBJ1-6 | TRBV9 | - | CASSSTTGTNSPLHF
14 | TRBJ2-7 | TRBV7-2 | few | CASSSSGVSYEQYF
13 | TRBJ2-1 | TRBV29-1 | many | CSAAVGLYNEQFF
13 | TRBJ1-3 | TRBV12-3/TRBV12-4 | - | CASTGQGQYTIYF
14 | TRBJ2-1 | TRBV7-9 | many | CASMRTSGGNEQFF
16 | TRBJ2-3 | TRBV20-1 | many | CSAITSGRSNTDTQYF
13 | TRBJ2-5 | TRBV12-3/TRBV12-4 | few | CASSLNEGETQYF
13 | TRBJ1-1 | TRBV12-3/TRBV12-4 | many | CASRSGTGVLAFF